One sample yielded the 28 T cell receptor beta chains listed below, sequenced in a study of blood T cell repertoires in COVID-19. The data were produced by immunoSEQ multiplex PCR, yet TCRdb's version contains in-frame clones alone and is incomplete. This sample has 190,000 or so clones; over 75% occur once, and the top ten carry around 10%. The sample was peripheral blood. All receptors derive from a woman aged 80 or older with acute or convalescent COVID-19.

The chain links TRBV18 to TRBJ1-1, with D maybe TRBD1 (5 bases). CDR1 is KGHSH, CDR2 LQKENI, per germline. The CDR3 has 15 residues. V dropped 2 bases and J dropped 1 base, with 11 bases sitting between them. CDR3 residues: CASSPSAGGNTEAFF. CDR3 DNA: TGTGCCAGCTCACCATCGGCCGGGGGGAACACTGAAGCTTTCTTT.

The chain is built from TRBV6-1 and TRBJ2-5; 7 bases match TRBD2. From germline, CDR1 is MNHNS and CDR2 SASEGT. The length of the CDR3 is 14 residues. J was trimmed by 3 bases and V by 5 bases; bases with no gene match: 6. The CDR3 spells CASSSTSVKETQYF. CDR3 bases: TGTGCCAGCAGTTCAACTAGCGTAAAAGAGACCCAGTACTTC.

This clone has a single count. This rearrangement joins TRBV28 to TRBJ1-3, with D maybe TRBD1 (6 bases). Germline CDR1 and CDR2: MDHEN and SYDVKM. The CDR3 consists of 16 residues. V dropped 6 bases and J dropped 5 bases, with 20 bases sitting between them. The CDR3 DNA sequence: TGTGCCAGCAGCCCCCGGGGGGCGGCGATGAGAAACACCATATATTTT. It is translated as CASSPRGAAMRNTIYF.

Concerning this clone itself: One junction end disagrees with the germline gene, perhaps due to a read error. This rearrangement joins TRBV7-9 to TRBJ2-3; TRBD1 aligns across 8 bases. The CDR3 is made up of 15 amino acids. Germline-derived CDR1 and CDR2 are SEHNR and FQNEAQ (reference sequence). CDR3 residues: CTSSPGQGWADTQYF. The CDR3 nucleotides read TGTACCAGCAGCCCCGGACAGGGTTGGGCAGATACGCAGTATTTT.

CDR3 in DNA: TGTGCCAGCAGCGTACTAGCGGGAGCATACAATGAGCAGTTCTTC. This sequence encodes CASSVLAGAYNEQFF. The chain combines TRBV9 with TRBJ2-1; TRBD2 matches at 10 bases. The CDR3 is made up of 15 amino acids. In germline, CDR1 is SGDLS, CDR2 YYNGEE. Trimming cost V 1 base and J 4 bases; bases outside gene matches: 2.

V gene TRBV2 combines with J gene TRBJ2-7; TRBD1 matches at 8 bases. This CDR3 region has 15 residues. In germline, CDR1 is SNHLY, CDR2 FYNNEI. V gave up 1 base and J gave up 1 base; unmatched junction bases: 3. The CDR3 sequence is CASSEEGQVSYEQYF. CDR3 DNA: TGTGCCAGCAGTGAAGAGGGACAGGTTTCCTACGAGCAGTACTTC.

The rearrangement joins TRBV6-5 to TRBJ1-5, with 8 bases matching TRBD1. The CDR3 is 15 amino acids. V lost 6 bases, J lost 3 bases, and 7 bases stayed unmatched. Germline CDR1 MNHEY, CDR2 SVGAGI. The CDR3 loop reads CASRNRGGTNQPQHF. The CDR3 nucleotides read TGTGCCAGCAGGAACAGGGGGGGAACCAATCAGCCCCAGCATTTT.

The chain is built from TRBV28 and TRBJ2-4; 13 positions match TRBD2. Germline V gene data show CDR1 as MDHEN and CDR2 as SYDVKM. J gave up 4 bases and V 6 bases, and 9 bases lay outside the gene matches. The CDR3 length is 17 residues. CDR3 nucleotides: TGTGCCAGCAGGTTAACCGGGACTAGCGGGGAGAAAAACATTCAGTACTTC. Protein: CASRLTGTSGEKNIQYF. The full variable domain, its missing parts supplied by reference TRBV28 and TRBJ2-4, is DVKVTQSSRYLVKRTGEKVFLECVQDMDHENMFWYRQDPGLGLRLIYFSYDVKMKEKGDIPEGYSVSREKKERFSLILESASTNQTSMYLCASRLTGTSGEKNIQYFGAGTRLSVL.

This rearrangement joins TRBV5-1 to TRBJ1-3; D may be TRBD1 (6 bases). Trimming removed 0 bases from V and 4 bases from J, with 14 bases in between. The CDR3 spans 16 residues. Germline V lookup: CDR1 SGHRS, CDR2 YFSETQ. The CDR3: CASSLEPQGSGNTIYF. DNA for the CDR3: TGCGCCAGCAGCTTGGAACCTCAGGGGTCCGGAAACACCATATATTTT.

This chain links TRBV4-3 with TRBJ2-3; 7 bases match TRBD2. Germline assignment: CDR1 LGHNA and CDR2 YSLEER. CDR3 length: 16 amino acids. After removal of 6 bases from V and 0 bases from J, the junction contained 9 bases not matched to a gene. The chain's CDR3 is CASSQHSGQSTDTQYF. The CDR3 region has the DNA TGCGCCAGCAGTCAGCATAGCGGGCAGAGCACAGATACGCAGTATTTT.

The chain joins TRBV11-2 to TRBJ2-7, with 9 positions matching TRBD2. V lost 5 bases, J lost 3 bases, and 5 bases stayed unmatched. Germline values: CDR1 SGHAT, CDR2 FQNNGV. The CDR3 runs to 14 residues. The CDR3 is CASSPAGGVYEQYF. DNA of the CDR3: TGTGCCAGCAGCCCAGCGGGAGGAGTCTACGAGCAGTACTTC.

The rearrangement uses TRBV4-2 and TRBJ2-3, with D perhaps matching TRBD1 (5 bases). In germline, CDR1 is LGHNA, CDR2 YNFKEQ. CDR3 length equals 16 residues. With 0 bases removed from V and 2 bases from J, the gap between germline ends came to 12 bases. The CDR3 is CASSQDRRDVTDTQYF. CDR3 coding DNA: TGTGCCAGCAGCCAAGATCGCAGGGATGTCACAGATACGCAGTATTTT.

CDR3 loop: CASSWTRNSDTQYF. For the CDR3, the DNA is TGTGCCAGCAGCTGGACTAGAAACTCAGATACGCAGTATTTT. The chain carries TRBV5-8 and TRBJ2-3; 7 bases are shared with TRBD2. CDR3 length: 14 residues. The germline V gene has CDR1 SGHTS and CDR2 YDEGEE. After removal of 3 bases from V and 4 bases from J, the junction contained 5 bases not matched to a gene.

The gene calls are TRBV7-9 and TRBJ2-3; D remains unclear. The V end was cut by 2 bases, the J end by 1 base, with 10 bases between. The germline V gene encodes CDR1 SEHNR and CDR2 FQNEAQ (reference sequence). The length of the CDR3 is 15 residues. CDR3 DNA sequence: TGTGCCAGCAGCTTACCGACAACACGCACAGATACGCAGTATTTT. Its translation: CASSLPTTRTDTQYF.

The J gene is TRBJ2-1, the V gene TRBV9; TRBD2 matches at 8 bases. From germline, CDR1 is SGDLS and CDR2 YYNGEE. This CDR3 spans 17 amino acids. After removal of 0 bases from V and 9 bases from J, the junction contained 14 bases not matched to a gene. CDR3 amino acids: CASSVASGAGAYGEQFF. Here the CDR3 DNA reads TGTGCCAGCAGCGTAGCTTCCGGAGCGGGAGCATACGGTGAGCAGTTCTTC.

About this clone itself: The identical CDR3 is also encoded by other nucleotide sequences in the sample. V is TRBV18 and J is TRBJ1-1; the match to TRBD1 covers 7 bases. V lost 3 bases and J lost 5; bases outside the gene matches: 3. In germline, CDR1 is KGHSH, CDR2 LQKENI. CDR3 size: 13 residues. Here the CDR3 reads CASSPDRSTEAFF. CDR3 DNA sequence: TGTGCCAGCTCACCGGACAGGAGTACTGAAGCTTTCTTT.

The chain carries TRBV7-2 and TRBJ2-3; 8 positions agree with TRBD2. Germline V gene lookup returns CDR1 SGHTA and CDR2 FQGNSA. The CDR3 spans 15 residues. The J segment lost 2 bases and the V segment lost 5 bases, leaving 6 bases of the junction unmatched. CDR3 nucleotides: TGTGCCAGCAGCCGCCCGGGGGGGCTCACAGATACGCAGTATTTT. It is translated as CASSRPGGLTDTQYF.

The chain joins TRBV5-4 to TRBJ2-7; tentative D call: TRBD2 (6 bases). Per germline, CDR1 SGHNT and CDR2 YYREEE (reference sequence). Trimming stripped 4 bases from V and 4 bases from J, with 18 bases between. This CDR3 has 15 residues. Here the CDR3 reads CASSPFGLGTYEQYF. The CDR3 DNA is TGTGCCAGCAGCCCCTTTGGGCTAGGGACTTACGAGCAGTACTTC.

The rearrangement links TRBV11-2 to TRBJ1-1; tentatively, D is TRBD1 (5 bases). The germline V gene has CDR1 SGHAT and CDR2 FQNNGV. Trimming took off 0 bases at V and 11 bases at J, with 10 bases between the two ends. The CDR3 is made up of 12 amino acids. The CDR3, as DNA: TGTGCCAGCAGCTTAGATCGGGGGAACGCTTTCTTT. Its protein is CASSLDRGNAFF. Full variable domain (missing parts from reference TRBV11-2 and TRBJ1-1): EAGVAQSPRYKIIEKRQSVAFWCNPISGHATLYWYQQILGQGPKLLIQFQNNGVVDDSQLPKDRFSAERLKGVDSTLKIQPAKLEDSAVYLCASSLDRGNAFFGQGTRLTVV.

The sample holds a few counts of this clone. CDR3 amino acids: CASADRGLYEQYF. CDR3 in DNA: TGTGCCAGCGCAGACAGGGGGCTATACGAGCAGTACTTC. This chain joins TRBV27 and TRBJ2-7, with 10 bases identical to TRBD1. Germline V CDR1 and CDR2: MNHEY, SMNVEV (reference sequence). The CDR3 spans 13 residues. Germline trimming cut 8 bases from V and 4 bases from J; bases unmatched to any gene: 5.

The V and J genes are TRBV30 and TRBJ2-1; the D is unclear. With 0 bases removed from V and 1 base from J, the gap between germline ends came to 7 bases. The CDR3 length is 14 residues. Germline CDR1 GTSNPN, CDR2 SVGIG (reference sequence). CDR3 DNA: TGTGCCTGGAGTGTAAGGCGGTCCTACAATGAGCAGTTCTTC. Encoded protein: CAWSVRRSYNEQFF.

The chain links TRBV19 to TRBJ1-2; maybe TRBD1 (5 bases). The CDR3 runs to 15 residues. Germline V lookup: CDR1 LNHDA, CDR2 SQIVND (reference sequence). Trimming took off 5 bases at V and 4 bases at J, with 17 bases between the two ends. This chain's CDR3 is CASSPHLGEGYGYTF. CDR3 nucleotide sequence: TGTGCCAGTAGTCCTCACTTGGGGGAGGGCTATGGCTACACCTTC.

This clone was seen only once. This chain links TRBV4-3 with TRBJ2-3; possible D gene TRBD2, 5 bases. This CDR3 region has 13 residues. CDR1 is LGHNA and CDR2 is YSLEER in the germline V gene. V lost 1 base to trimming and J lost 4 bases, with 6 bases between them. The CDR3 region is CASSQAGSDTQYF. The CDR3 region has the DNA TGCGCCAGCAGCCAAGCGGGGTCAGATACGCAGTATTTT.

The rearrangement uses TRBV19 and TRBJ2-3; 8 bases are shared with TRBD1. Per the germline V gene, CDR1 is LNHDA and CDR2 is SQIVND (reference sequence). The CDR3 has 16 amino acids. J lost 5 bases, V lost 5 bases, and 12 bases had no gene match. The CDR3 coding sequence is TGTGCCAGTAGTCAGATAGACAGGGGTATTGGAGATACGCAGTATTTT. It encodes CASSQIDRGIGDTQYF.

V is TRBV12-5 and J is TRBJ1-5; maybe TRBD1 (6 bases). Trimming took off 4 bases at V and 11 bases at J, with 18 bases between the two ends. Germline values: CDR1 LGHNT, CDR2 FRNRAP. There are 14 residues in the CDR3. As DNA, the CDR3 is TGTGCTAGTGGTTCCGGGGGGGGCTCTTGGACCCAGCATTTT. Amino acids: CASGSGGGSWTQHF.

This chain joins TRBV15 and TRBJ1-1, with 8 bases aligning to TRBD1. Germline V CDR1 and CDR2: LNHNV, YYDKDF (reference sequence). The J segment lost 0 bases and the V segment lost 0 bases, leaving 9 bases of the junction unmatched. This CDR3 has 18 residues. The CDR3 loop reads CATSRDRTGNPMNTEAFF. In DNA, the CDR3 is TGTGCCACCAGCAGAGATAGGACAGGGAATCCCATGAACACTGAAGCTTTCTTT.

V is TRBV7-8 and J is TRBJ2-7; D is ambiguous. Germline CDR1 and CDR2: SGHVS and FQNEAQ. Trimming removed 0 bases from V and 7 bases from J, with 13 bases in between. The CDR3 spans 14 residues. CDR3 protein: CASSLAEVAREQYF. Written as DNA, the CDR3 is TGTGCCAGCAGCTTAGCCGAGGTTGCGAGGGAGCAGTACTTC.

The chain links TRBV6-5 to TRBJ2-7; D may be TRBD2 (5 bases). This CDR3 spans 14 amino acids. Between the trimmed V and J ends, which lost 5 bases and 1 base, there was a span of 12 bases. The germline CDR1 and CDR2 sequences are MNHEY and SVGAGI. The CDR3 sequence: CASSHRTGSYEQYF. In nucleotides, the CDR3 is TGTGCCAGCAGTCACCGGACGGGATCCTACGAGCAGTACTTC.